This passage covers 23 T cell receptor beta chains from one sample sequenced in a study of blood T cell repertoires in COVID-19. The table came from immunoSEQ multiplex PCR; TCRdb's copy has only in-frame clones and leaves some out. The sample lists some 130,000 clones; approximately 86% were seen once. Sample: peripheral blood. These receptors originate from a woman between 70 and 85 years old with COVID-19, enrolled during active disease.

This rearrangement joins TRBV10-2 to TRBJ2-7; tentatively, D is TRBD2 (7 bases). The CDR3 length is 14 residues. The V and J ends lost 2 bases and 4 bases respectively, with 12 bases between them. Looked up from germline, CDR1 is WSHSY and CDR2 is SAAADI. The CDR3 sequence is CASSEPGGAYEQYF. The CDR3 DNA is TGCGCCAGCAGTGAGCCGGGGGGCGCTTACGAGCAGTACTTC.

V is TRBV19 and J is TRBJ2-7, with TRBD1 matching over 8 bases. With 5 bases clipped from V and 2 bases from J, the junction kept 5 bases outside the gene matches. The germline V gene has CDR1 LNHDA and CDR2 SQIVND (reference sequence). The CDR3 extends over 14 amino acids. CDR3 sequence reads: CASSSTGATYEQYF. The CDR3 bases are TGTGCCAGTAGTTCGACAGGGGCGACCTACGAGCAGTACTTC.

V and J are TRBV7-3 and TRBJ2-1; 7 nucleotides align to TRBD2. The CDR3 covers 15 residues. V was clipped by 5 bases and J by 2 bases; unmatched bases: 6. Germline V gene data show CDR1 as SGHTA and CDR2 as FQGTGA. This CDR3 is CASSLQAGTYNEQFF. Written as DNA, the CDR3 is TGTGCCAGCAGCCTACAAGCGGGGACCTACAATGAGCAGTTCTTC.

CDR3 in amino acids: CASSWTGGSNQPQHF. In DNA, the CDR3 is TGTGCCAGCAGCTGGACAGGGGGCAGCAATCAGCCCCAGCATTTT. The J gene is TRBJ1-5, the V gene TRBV7-2, with 11 bases aligning to TRBD1. The CDR3 extends over 15 amino acids. With V trimmed by 4 bases and J by 1 base, 0 bases remained unmatched. The V gene's germline CDR1 is SGHTA and CDR2 FQGNSA.

The gene calls are TRBV24-1 and TRBJ1-3; TRBD1 agrees at 9 bases. J gave up 4 bases and V 6 bases, and 21 bases lay outside the gene matches. The CDR3 contains 20 residues. Germline CDR1 reads KGHDR; CDR2 reads SFDVKD. CDR3 sequence: CATSHYLGTGLGVSGNTIYF. The CDR3 coding sequence is TGTGCCACCAGTCACTACCTCGGGACAGGGCTTGGTGTATCGGGAAACACCATATATTTT.

The rearrangement uses TRBV4-2 and TRBJ1-3; D remains ambiguous. The CDR3 sequence is 15 residues long. The germline V and J ends were trimmed by 8 bases and 0 bases, with 14 bases remaining between them. Per the germline V gene, CDR1 is LGHNA and CDR2 is YNFKEQ. CDR3 bases: TGTGCCAGCGCACGTTCGGGTTACTCTGGAAACACCATATATTTT. Translated: CASARSGYSGNTIYF.

The CDR3 DNA reads as TGTGCCAGCAGCTACGCGGGCCGCCGGGGAGAGCAGTACTTC. Translated, it gives CASSYAGRRGEQYF. The chain is built from TRBV27 and TRBJ2-7; D may be TRBD2 (5 bases). Trimming stripped 6 bases from V and 7 bases from J, with 19 bases between. The germline CDR1 and CDR2 sequences are MNHEY and SMNVEV (reference sequence). The CDR3 runs 14 residues.

The table lists this clone with a count of one. The chain carries TRBV25-1 and TRBJ1-2, with a weak D call TRBD1 (6 bases). Germline V lookup: CDR1 MGHDK, CDR2 SYGVNS. V gave up 4 bases and J gave up 8 bases, with 14 bases separating them. The CDR3 spans 13 residues. The CDR3 DNA reads TGTGCCAGCAGTGGACCAGGGGAAGGGGGCTACACCTTC. Its protein product is CASSGPGEGGYTF.

The rearrangement joins TRBV2 to TRBJ1-1, with D hard to call. CDR1 and CDR2 from the germline V gene are SNHLY and FYNNEI. V shed 5 bases and J shed 1 base, with 5 bases lying between them. The CDR3 covers 12 residues. The CDR3 spells CASSIRNTEAFF. In DNA, the CDR3 is TGTGCCAGCAGTATTAGGAACACTGAAGCTTTCTTT.

The chain links TRBV30 to TRBJ1-5; a weak D match, TRBD1 (5 bases). CDR1 GTSNPN and CDR2 SVGIG come from the germline V gene (reference sequence). This CDR3 is built from 15 residues. V lost 0 bases and J lost 5, with 14 bases in between. The CDR3 DNA reads TGTGCCTGGAGTGTAGGCGGGGGGGGTTATCAGCCCCAGCATTTT. Its translation is CAWSVGGGGYQPQHF.

The chain is built from TRBV7-9 and TRBJ1-1, with TRBD1 matching 10 bases. Germline CDR1 SEHNR, CDR2 FQNEAQ (reference sequence). J lost 5 bases, V lost 5 bases, and 11 bases had no gene match. The CDR3 covers 16 residues. The DNA for the CDR3 is TGTGCCAGCAGCGCCGACAGGGGGCGAGGAGGAACTGAAGCTTTCTTT. This translates into CASSADRGRGGTEAFF.

This clone has only a few counts. The J gene is TRBJ2-5, the V gene TRBV7-6; 9 bases match TRBD2. This CDR3 is 16 amino acids long. Trimming cost V 1 base and J 5 bases; bases outside gene matches: 8. CDR1 is SGHVS and CDR2 is FNYEAQ in the germline V gene. The CDR3, as DNA: TGTGCCAGCAGCTTAGGTTCCGGACTAGCGAGTGAGACCCAGTACTTC. The encoded protein is CASSLGSGLASETQYF.

This chain links TRBV6-1 with TRBJ1-5; no firm D call. The CDR3 is 14 amino acids. CDR1 and CDR2 from the germline V gene are MNHNS and SASEGT. V lost 8 bases and J 5 bases, leaving 16 bases between the germline ends. The CDR3 loop is CASGPPGGDQPQHF. Written as DNA, the CDR3 is TGTGCCAGCGGCCCCCCGGGAGGCGATCAGCCCCAGCATTTT.

The J gene is TRBJ2-3, the V gene TRBV30, with a weak D call TRBD2 (7 bases). CDR1 is GTSNPN, CDR2 SVGIG, per germline (reference sequence). V was trimmed by 1 base and J by 2 bases, leaving 13 bases between them. The CDR3 is 15 residues long. The CDR3 here is CAWSAGAGDTDTQYF. The CDR3, as DNA: TGTGCCTGGAGTGCGGGGGCGGGGGACACAGATACGCAGTATTTT.

This clone appeared a single time. This chain connects TRBV29-1 to TRBJ1-2; tentative D call: TRBD1 (6 bases). Germline CDR1 SQVTM, CDR2 ANQGSEA. The CDR3 runs to 14 residues. V dropped 4 bases and J dropped 7 bases, with 19 bases sitting between them. The DNA for the CDR3 is TGCAGCGTTGTTCCGGACAGTTCGGTGGGTGGCTACACCTTC. Amino acids: CSVVPDSSVGGYTF.

The chain employs TRBV18 and TRBJ1-3; D gene uncertain. This CDR3 spans 13 amino acids. Trimming took off 2 bases at V and 4 bases at J, with 6 bases between the two ends. Germline V CDR1 and CDR2: KGHSH, LQKENI. CDR3 sequence (DNA): TGTGCCAGCTCACCAGTCTTGGGAAACACCATATATTTT. This codes for CASSPVLGNTIYF. Supplemented by reference TRBV18 and TRBJ1-3, the full variable domain reads NAGVMQNPRHLVRRRGQEARLRCSPMKGHSHVYWYRQLPEEGLKFMVYLQKENIIDESGMPKERFSAEFPKEGPSILRIQQVVRGDSAAYFCASSPVLGNTIYFGEGSWLTVV.

This clone was counted a single time. The chain joins TRBV10-3 to TRBJ1-4; 9 nucleotides line up with TRBD1. The J segment lost 8 bases and the V segment lost 3 bases, leaving 4 bases of the junction unmatched. Germline CDR1 and CDR2: ENHRY and SYGVKD. The CDR3 is made up of 14 amino acids. The DNA for the CDR3 is TGTGCCATCAGTGACGGGACAGGGCGAGAAAAACTGTTTTTT. It translates to CAISDGTGREKLFF.

This chain connects TRBV18 to TRBJ1-1, with D possibly matching TRBD1 (5 bases). Between the trimmed V and J ends, which lost 2 bases and 1 base, there was a span of 8 bases. The CDR3 contains 14 residues. Per the germline V gene, CDR1 is KGHSH and CDR2 is LQKENI. The CDR3 spells CASSPGAGNTEAFF. In DNA, the CDR3 is TGTGCCAGCTCACCAGGGGCAGGGAACACTGAAGCTTTCTTT.

CDR3 region: CASSILAGGSTDTQYF. CDR3 nucleotides: TGTGCCAGCAGTATCTTAGCGGGGGGTAGCACAGATACGCAGTATTTT. The J gene is TRBJ2-3, the V gene TRBV2; 10 bases align to TRBD2. This CDR3 has 16 amino acids. The germline CDR1 and CDR2 sequences are SNHLY and FYNNEI. The junction had 5 bases not matched to a gene; V was cut back by 5 bases and J by 0 bases.

This clone was seen a single time. The chain has TRBV2 and TRBJ2-1; 7 bases map to TRBD2. V lost 6 bases, J lost 3 bases, and 8 bases stayed unmatched. The CDR3 is 15 residues long. Germline CDR1 is SNHLY and CDR2 is FYNNEI. CDR3 nucleotide sequence: TGTGCCAGCAGCTCCGGGACGGGGGGCTACAATGAGCAGTTCTTC. It translates to CASSSGTGGYNEQFF.

The table lists this clone with a count of one. The chain has TRBV6-5 and TRBJ1-1; TRBD1 is a possible D gene (5 bases). CDR1 is MNHEY, CDR2 SVGAGI, per germline. The ends were cut back, 6 bases at V and 6 bases at J, with 14 bases in the middle. This CDR3 contains 13 residues. The CDR3 DNA reads TGTGCCAGCAGGCCAAGCCCGACAGCTGAAGCTTTCTTT. Amino acid sequence: CASRPSPTAEAFF.

The chain recombines TRBV30 with TRBJ2-5; no clear D. The CDR3 consists of 11 residues. Germline-derived CDR1 and CDR2 are GTSNPN and SVGIG (reference sequence). The germline V and J ends were trimmed by 1 base and 5 bases, with 5 bases remaining between them. Here the CDR3 reads CAWSERETQYF. CDR3 nucleotide sequence: TGTGCCTGGAGTGAGCGCGAGACCCAGTACTTC.

As regards this clone: The junction departs from germline at one end; a sequencing error may be responsible. This rearrangement joins TRBV7-7 to TRBJ1-4, with a possible D match to TRBD1 (6 bases). The CDR3 loop spans 15 amino acids. Per the germline V gene, CDR1 is SSHAT and CDR2 is FNYEAQ (reference sequence). In DNA form, the CDR3 reads TGTGCTAGCAGCTTAGTGGGACAAGGTAGTGAAAAACTGTTTTTT. It encodes CASSLVGQGSEKLFF.